The 15 T cell receptor beta chains given below trace back to one sample, sequenced in a study of shared clonotypes between healthy human individuals. Terminally differentiated effector memory CD45RA+ cells were excluded from the naive CD8 cells, which were CD45RO-negative and positively selected for CCR7. Method: immunoSEQ multiplex PCR; TCRdb's copy keeps in-frame clones and lacks some. The table lists about 2 million clones, 85% to 95% of them singletons, with about 1.1% in the top ten. The sample comprised naive CD8+ T cells sorted from blood. Every receptor here comes from a man younger than 35 in good health.

V is TRBV5-4 and J is TRBJ2-7; D gene ambiguous. Germline CDR1 reads SGHNT; CDR2 reads YYREEE (reference sequence). This CDR3 contains 15 residues. V lost 0 bases, J lost 4 bases, and 14 bases lay in between. The CDR3 nucleotides are TGTGCCAGCAGCTTGGAGGCAGCACCACCTTACGAGCAGTACTTC. Its translation: CASSLEAAPPYEQYF.

The chain links TRBV11-2 to TRBJ2-2; 8 positions match TRBD1. In germline, CDR1 is SGHAT, CDR2 FQNNGV. The CDR3 runs 16 residues. V lost 6 bases and J lost 4; bases outside the gene matches: 10. The CDR3 loop is CASSPYTGGSTGELFF. In nucleotides, the CDR3 is TGTGCCAGCAGTCCTTACACAGGGGGTAGCACCGGGGAGCTGTTTTTT.

As to this clone: Within the sample, other DNA sequences also encode this same CDR3. The chain combines TRBV6-5 with TRBJ2-7; the match to TRBD2 covers 10 bases. This CDR3 contains 15 residues. In germline, CDR1 is MNHEY, CDR2 SVGAGI. V lost 0 bases, J lost 3 bases, and 2 bases stayed unmatched. CDR3 protein: CASSYSASGSYEQYF. The CDR3 nucleotides are TGTGCCAGCAGTTACTCAGCTAGCGGGAGCTACGAGCAGTACTTC.

The CDR3 bases are TGTGCCAGCAGCCTTTCTCCCCTCTACGAGCAGTACTTC. Its translation is CASSLSPLYEQYF. The chain has TRBV5-6 and TRBJ2-7; D is uncertain. This CDR3 has 13 amino acids. The V end lost 4 bases, the J end lost 3 bases, and 11 bases lay between the germline ends. Per germline, CDR1 SGHDT and CDR2 YYEEEE.

Here the CDR3 DNA reads TGTGCCAGCAGCGTAGAGGGTTCTAGCGTAGGGGCCTACAATGAGCAGTTCTTC. As protein: CASSVEGSSVGAYNEQFF. The chain carries TRBV9 and TRBJ2-1, with D possibly being TRBD2 (6 bases). Trimming took off 0 bases at V and 2 bases at J, with 18 bases between the two ends. CDR1 is SGDLS and CDR2 is YYNGEE in the germline V gene. This CDR3 region has 18 residues.

This clone was seen only once. This sequence joins TRBV27 and TRBJ1-1, with 8 bases lining up with TRBD1. The CDR3 length is 12 residues. Germline V gene sequence: CDR1 MNHEY, CDR2 SMNVEV (reference sequence). V lost 5 bases and J lost 9; bases outside the gene matches: 5. DNA of the CDR3: TGTGCCAGCAGTCCGACAGGGGCCCAAGCTTTCTTT. Amino acids: CASSPTGAQAFF.

The V and J genes are TRBV13 and TRBJ2-5; D is unclear. Per the germline V gene, CDR1 is PRHDT and CDR2 is FYEKMQ (reference sequence). The V gene lost 5 bases and the J gene lost 5 bases, with 12 bases spanning the gap. The CDR3 runs to 13 residues. Here the CDR3 DNA reads TGTGCCAGCAGCCCGACGAGCAGGGAGACCCAGTACTTC. Protein product: CASSPTSRETQYF. The variable domain in full, with the rest retrieved from reference TRBV13 and TRBJ2-5, is AAGVIQSPRHLIKEKRETATLKCYPIPRHDTVYWYQQGPGQDPQFLISFYEKMQSDKGSIPDRFSAQQFSDYHSELNMSSLELGDSALYFCASSPTSRETQYFGPGTRLLVL.

The chain employs TRBV6-1 and TRBJ2-7; D is ambiguous. Trimming removed 3 bases from V and 4 bases from J, with 10 bases in between. Germline V gene lookup returns CDR1 MNHNS and CDR2 SASEGT. This CDR3 has 13 residues. In nucleotides, the CDR3 is TGTGCCAGCAGTGAGGGCTACTATTACGAGCAGTACTTC. Amino acid sequence: CASSEGYYYEQYF.

The chain uses TRBV13 and TRBJ2-1; D gene unclear. With 3 bases removed from V and 9 bases from J, the gap between germline ends came to 9 bases. The V gene's germline CDR1 is PRHDT and CDR2 FYEKMQ (reference sequence). CDR3 size: 12 residues. CDR3 coding DNA: TGTGCCAGCAGCTTTGAAGACCCTGAGCAGTTCTTC. Translation: CASSFEDPEQFF.

The V and J genes are TRBV6-1 and TRBJ2-7; 7 bases are a match to TRBD2. From germline, CDR1 is MNHNS and CDR2 SASEGT. This CDR3 has 17 residues. The junction had 9 bases not matched to a gene; V was cut back by 1 base and J by 0 bases. CDR3 DNA sequence: TGTGCCAGCAGTGAAGATGTGTGGCGGGAGCTCTCCTACGAGCAGTACTTC. The encoded protein is CASSEDVWRELSYEQYF.

As regards this clone: The sample holds other DNA sequences that translate to the same CDR3. The V call is TRBV7-9, the J call TRBJ1-1, with D unclear. CDR1 and CDR2 from the germline V gene are SEHNR and FQNEAQ (reference sequence). The CDR3 totals 14 residues. Between the trimmed V and J ends, which lost 2 bases and 0 bases, there was a span of 7 bases. CDR3 protein: CASSLPALNTEAFF. CDR3 in DNA: TGTGCCAGCAGCTTACCCGCCCTGAACACTGAAGCTTTCTTT. Full variable domain (missing parts from reference TRBV7-9 and TRBJ1-1): DTGVSQNPRHKITKRGQNVTFRCDPISEHNRLYWYRQTLGQGPEFLTYFQNEAQLEKSRLLSDRFSAERPKGSFSTLEIQRTEQGDSAMYLCASSLPALNTEAFFGQGTRLTVV.

Only one count was recorded for this clone. The gene calls are TRBV6-5 and TRBJ2-5, with TRBD1 identical over 9 bases. CDR1 MNHEY and CDR2 SVGAGI come from the germline V gene. This CDR3 has 14 residues. The junction had 3 bases not matched to a gene; V was cut back by 6 bases and J by 1 base. This CDR3 reads CASRGQGIQETQYF. For the CDR3, the DNA is TGTGCCAGCAGGGGACAGGGAATCCAAGAGACCCAGTACTTC.

V and J are TRBV7-9 and TRBJ2-5; D gene unclear. Germline values: CDR1 SEHNR, CDR2 FQNEAQ (reference sequence). V lost 3 bases to trimming and J lost 1 base, with 15 bases between them. The CDR3 length is 16 residues. CDR3 in amino acids: CASSLYGSETQETQYF. CDR3 DNA: TGTGCCAGCAGCTTGTACGGTTCCGAGACCCAAGAGACCCAGTACTTC.

The chain uses TRBV27 and TRBJ2-1; D remains ambiguous. Germline-derived CDR1 and CDR2 are MNHEY and SMNVEV (reference sequence). Trimming stripped 8 bases from V and 2 bases from J, with 7 bases between. This CDR3 is built from 12 residues. CDR3 in amino acids: CASWRAYNEQFF. The CDR3 DNA is TGTGCCAGCTGGAGAGCCTACAATGAGCAGTTCTTC.

This clone came up once. The rearrangement uses TRBV29-1 and TRBJ2-7; D is undetermined. Deletions cut 0 bases from V and 5 bases from J, with 14 bases between. Germline CDR1 is SQVTM and CDR2 is ANQGSEA. CDR3 size: 14 residues. This CDR3 is CSVEDKGVGNEQYF. DNA for the CDR3: TGCAGCGTTGAAGATAAGGGTGTGGGGAACGAGCAGTACTTC.